These 26 T cell receptor beta chains were sequenced from one sample in a study of blood T cells in healthy people across ages. Primed by a sample-barcoded 5' primer and a J-beta primer mix, a second PCR proceeded for roughly 6 to 12 cycles. TCRdb recomputed calls from the 5' RACE reads with MiXCR, one row per CDR3 protein. The sample lists 700,000 to 900,000 distinct CDR3 sequences, 40% to 65% seen once, with roughly 40% in the top ten. The sequenced sample consisted of blood. Every receptor here comes from an older man in good health.

The chain has TRBV6-1 and TRBJ2-1, with 8 nucleotides matching TRBD2. Germline CDR1 is MNHNS and CDR2 is SASEGT. The V gene end was trimmed by 0 bases and the J gene end by 1 base; junction bases not matched to a gene: 11. The CDR3 spans 19 residues. In DNA, the CDR3 is TGTGCCAGCAGTGAAGCATTGGGACTAGAGGCAGGATCCTACAATGAGCAGTTCTTC. Translating it yields CASSEALGLEAGSYNEQFF.

The genes are TRBV6-1 and TRBJ2-7; 10 nucleotides match TRBD1. V lost 6 bases, J lost 2 bases, and 10 bases stayed unmatched. Per the germline V gene, CDR1 is MNHNS and CDR2 is SASEGT. The CDR3 contains 16 residues. CDR3: CASSGATGGVPYEQYF. CDR3 nucleotide sequence: TGTGCCAGCAGCGGCGCGACAGGGGGCGTCCCCTACGAGCAGTACTTC.

V and J are TRBV12-3 or TRBV12-4 and TRBJ2-5, with D uncertain. V gave up 5 bases and J gave up 11 bases, with 21 bases separating them. The CDR3 spans 14 residues. CDR3 amino acids: CASSDPTRLNEQYF. The CDR3 DNA is TGTGCCAGCAGTGATCCCACCAGGTTGAATGAGCAGTACTTC.

This sequence joins TRBV24-1 and TRBJ1-1; 7 bases fit TRBD1. J lost 1 base, V lost 2 bases, and 3 bases had no gene match. This CDR3 comprises 15 residues. CDR1 KGHDR and CDR2 SFDVKD come from the germline V gene. The CDR3 nucleotides read TGTGCCACCAGTGATTCGCAGGGGGAGAACACTGAAGCTTTCTTT. This gives the protein CATSDSQGENTEAFF.

This clonotype has only one observation. The rearrangement links TRBV6-1 to TRBJ2-5; 10 bases line up with TRBD2. J lost 2 bases, V lost 6 bases, and 9 bases had no gene match. The CDR3 contains 16 residues. Germline-derived CDR1 and CDR2 are MNHNS and SASEGT. The CDR3 is CASRKPSGRWQETQYF. The CDR3 DNA reads as TGTGCCAGCAGAAAACCTAGCGGGAGATGGCAAGAGACCCAGTACTTC.

This clonotype has more than one count but fewer than ten. The chain couples TRBV29-1 to TRBJ2-5; D gene uncertain. CDR3 length: 13 residues. Germline values: CDR1 SQVTM, CDR2 ANQGSEA. V shed 6 bases and J shed 3 bases, with 14 bases lying between them. The CDR3 spells CSVARVVKETQYF. The CDR3 nucleotides read TGCAGCGTGGCCCGTGTTGTGAAAGAGACCCAGTACTTC.

The rearrangement joins TRBV2 to TRBJ2-3, with D hard to call. The CDR3 runs 12 residues. V was clipped by 2 bases and J by 4 bases, with 4 bases between them. CDR1 is SNHLY and CDR2 is FYNNEI in the germline V gene. CDR3 in DNA: TGTGCCAGCAGTGAACATCCAGATACGCAGTATTTT. Translated, it gives CASSEHPDTQYF.

As concerns this clonotype: The junction departs from the called germline gene at one end, perhaps through a read error. The chain employs TRBV6-5 and TRBJ2-5; 7 bases match TRBD1. The CDR3 runs 14 residues. CDR1 MNHEY and CDR2 SVGAGI come from the germline V gene. Here the CDR3 DNA reads TGTGCCAGCCGTTATCCAGGGGGTTTTGGGACCCAGTACTTC. Protein product: CASRYPGGFGTQYF.

This clonotype turned up a few times. CDR3 amino acids: CASSVGGQGFYEQYF. DNA for the CDR3: TGTGCCAGCAGCGTTGGAGGACAGGGTTTCTACGAGCAGTACTTC. The genes are TRBV9 and TRBJ2-7; 8 bases map to TRBD1. CDR1 SGDLS and CDR2 YYNGEE come from the germline V gene. This CDR3 has 15 residues. The V gene end was trimmed by 2 bases and the J gene end by 3 bases; junction bases not matched to a gene: 7. The whole variable domain, filled in from reference TRBV9 and TRBJ2-7, reads DSGVTQTPKHLITATGQRVTLRCSPRSGDLSVYWYQQSLDQGLQFLIQYYNGEERAKGNILERFSAQQFPDLHSELNLSSLELGDSALYFCASSVGGQGFYEQYFGPGTRLTVT.

This chain connects TRBV2 to TRBJ2-3, with D hard to call. V lost 4 bases, J lost 10 bases, and 15 bases lay in between. Germline-derived CDR1 and CDR2 are SNHLY and FYNNEI. The CDR3 spans 13 residues. The CDR3 protein is CASSALLSDPQYF. The CDR3 DNA is TGTGCCAGCAGTGCCCTTCTGTCGGATCCGCAGTATTTT.

This clonotype turned up a few times. Written as DNA, the CDR3 is TGTGCCAGCAGTTCCGGGGGGGGACTGAACACTGAAGCTTTCTTT. Translating it yields CASSSGGGLNTEAFF. The rearrangement uses TRBV6-5 and TRBJ1-1, with a possible D match to TRBD1 (5 bases). The germline V gene encodes CDR1 MNHEY and CDR2 SVGAGI. V shed 4 bases and J shed 0 bases, with 12 bases lying between them. The CDR3 has 15 residues.

The chain is built from TRBV10-2 and TRBJ2-1; 11 bases line up with TRBD2. This CDR3 has 14 amino acids. CDR1 and CDR2 from the germline V gene are WSHSY and SAAADI. Losses at the gene ends were 10 bases for V and 2 bases for J; bases not matched to a gene: 4. The CDR3 bases are TGCGCCACCGAACTAGCGGGAGCCTACAATGAGCAGTTCTTC. Protein product: CATELAGAYNEQFF.

CDR3 DNA sequence: TGCGCCAGCAGCGGCCCGGGACGCCGGATCGACGAGCAGTACTTC. This translates into CASSGPGRRIDEQYF. The chain employs TRBV5-1 and TRBJ2-7; D assignment may be TRBD1 or TRBD2 (5 bases each). The length of the CDR3 is 15 residues. Germline loops: CDR1 SGHRS, CDR2 YFSETQ. The germline V and J ends were trimmed by 4 bases and 5 bases, with 19 bases remaining between them.

J is TRBJ2-5 and V is TRBV5-5; perhaps D is TRBD1 or TRBD2 (7 bases each). The CDR3 runs 15 residues. Per germline, CDR1 SGHKS and CDR2 YYEKEE (reference sequence). Trimming left V 1 base short and J 8 bases short, with 18 bases between. CDR3 DNA: TGTGCCAGCAGCTTGCTTCGACAGGGAGGGGGAACCCAGTACTTC. Protein product: CASSLLRQGGGTQYF.

The CDR3 DNA follows: TGTGCCACCCATCCCGGGACAGGGGTCCATGGCTACACCTTC. Protein: CATHPGTGVHGYTF. The genes are TRBV24-1 and TRBJ1-2; 10 bases map to TRBD1. The V segment lost 9 bases and the J segment 6 bases; nucleotides outside the gene matches: 9. Germline loops: CDR1 KGHDR, CDR2 SFDVKD. The CDR3 spans 14 residues.

This clonotype occurred a few times. CDR3 sequence reads: CASGLWSGAGTQYF. CDR3 DNA: TGTGCTAGTGGTTTGTGGTCAGGGGCTGGGACCCAGTACTTC. The chain has TRBV12-5 and TRBJ2-5; possible D gene TRBD1, 6 bases. The CDR3 covers 14 residues. V was trimmed by 2 bases and J by 7 bases, leaving 14 bases between them. The germline V gene has CDR1 LGHNT and CDR2 FRNRAP.

This chain joins TRBV29-1 and TRBJ1-2; TRBD1 agrees at 8 bases. Germline V gene data show CDR1 as SQVTM and CDR2 as ANQGSEA. Trimming cost V 2 bases and J 1 base; bases outside gene matches: 12. The CDR3 runs 17 residues. Here the CDR3 DNA reads TGCAGCGTTGAAAGACTAAGAAGACAGGGGAATAACTATGGCTACACCTTC. Protein sequence: CSVERLRRQGNNYGYTF.

The chain joins TRBV12-3 or TRBV12-4 to TRBJ2-2; 9 bases are a match to TRBD1. Trimming took 6 bases from V and 6 from J; bases not matched to a gene: 8. The CDR3 totals 15 residues. CDR3 sequence: CASSPQGAGAGELFF. The CDR3 DNA reads as TGTGCCAGCAGCCCACAGGGGGCAGGTGCCGGGGAGCTGTTTTTT.

The gene calls are TRBV29-1 and TRBJ2-5; D is unclear. Germline loops: CDR1 SQVTM, CDR2 ANQGSEA. V lost 3 bases and J 9 bases, leaving 8 bases between the germline ends. The CDR3 contains 10 residues. In nucleotides, the CDR3 is TGCAGCGTTGAGGTTTGGGCCCAGTACTTC. Translation: CSVEVWAQYF. The full variable domain, in which reference TRBV29-1 and TRBJ2-5 provide the parts outside the CDR3, is SAVISQKPSRDICQRGTSLTIQCQVDSQVTMMFWYRQQPGQSLTLIATANQGSEATYESGFVIDKFPISRPNLTFSTLTVSNMSPEDSSIYLCSVEVWAQYFGPGTRLLVL.

On this clonotype itself: One junction end disagrees with the germline gene, perhaps due to a read error. The chain links TRBV20-1 to TRBJ2-1; TRBD2 aligns across 10 bases. Germline CDR1 and CDR2: DFQATT and SNEGSKA (reference sequence). CDR3 size: 14 residues. CDR3 protein: CSADSGRSYNEQLF. The CDR3 nucleotides read TGCAGTGCTGATAGCGGGAGGTCCTACAATGAGCAGTTATTC.

This chain links TRBV7-2 with TRBJ2-7; D is perhaps TRBD2 (5 bases). The CDR3 contains 15 residues. The V gene lost 4 bases and the J gene lost 8 bases, with 21 bases spanning the gap. The germline V gene has CDR1 SGHTA and CDR2 FQGNSA. The CDR3 DNA is TGTGCCAGCAGCTCCTCGGGAAGACCGGGCGGAAAGCAGTACTTC. This sequence encodes CASSSSGRPGGKQYF.

CDR3 in DNA: TGTGCCAGCAGAGGGACTAGCGGGAGCAACGGGGAGCTGTTTTTT. Its translation: CASRGTSGSNGELFF. This chain joins TRBV12-3 or TRBV12-4 and TRBJ2-2, with TRBD2 identical over 14 bases. Trimming at V came to 6 bases and at J to 7 bases, leaving 4 bases not matched to a gene. This CDR3 region has 15 residues.

This clonotype was recorded a few times. The CDR3 DNA reads TGTGCCAGCAGGCCACCGGGTAACCCTTCCTACGAGCAGTACTTC. This sequence encodes CASRPPGNPSYEQYF. V and J are TRBV2 and TRBJ2-7, with D uncertain. Germline CDR1 and CDR2: SNHLY and FYNNEI. V lost 6 bases, J lost 1 base, and 16 bases lay in between. The CDR3 runs 15 residues.

At least ten counts were recorded for this clonotype. The V gene is TRBV24-1, the J gene TRBJ2-1; TRBD2 agrees at 10 bases. V shed 5 bases, J shed 9 bases, and the junction held 3 bases outside the gene matches. Germline V gene sequence: CDR1 KGHDR, CDR2 SFDVKD. The CDR3 length is 13 residues. The chain's CDR3 is CATSAGTSVEQFF. CDR3 sequence (DNA): TGTGCCACCAGTGCCGGGACTAGCGTTGAGCAGTTCTTC.

V and J are TRBV10-1 and TRBJ1-2, with D uncertain. The germline V gene encodes CDR1 WNHNN and CDR2 SYGVQD (reference sequence). The length of the CDR3 is 13 residues. V lost 6 bases to trimming and J lost 2 bases, with 10 bases between them. Written as DNA, the CDR3 is TGCGCCAGCAGCCGAGCACCCAACTATGGCTACACCTTC. Amino acid sequence: CASSRAPNYGYTF.

This clonotype showed up just a few times. The chain uses TRBV4-1 and TRBJ2-7, with 8 bases matching TRBD1. The CDR3 has 19 amino acids. Unmatched junction bases numbered 14, after V lost 0 bases and J lost 1 base. Germline V gene sequence: CDR1 MGHRA, CDR2 YSYEKL. CDR3 sequence reads: CASSQDRPTRQGSSYEQYF. CDR3 in DNA: TGCGCCAGCAGCCAAGATCGGCCCACCCGACAGGGGTCATCCTACGAGCAGTACTTC.